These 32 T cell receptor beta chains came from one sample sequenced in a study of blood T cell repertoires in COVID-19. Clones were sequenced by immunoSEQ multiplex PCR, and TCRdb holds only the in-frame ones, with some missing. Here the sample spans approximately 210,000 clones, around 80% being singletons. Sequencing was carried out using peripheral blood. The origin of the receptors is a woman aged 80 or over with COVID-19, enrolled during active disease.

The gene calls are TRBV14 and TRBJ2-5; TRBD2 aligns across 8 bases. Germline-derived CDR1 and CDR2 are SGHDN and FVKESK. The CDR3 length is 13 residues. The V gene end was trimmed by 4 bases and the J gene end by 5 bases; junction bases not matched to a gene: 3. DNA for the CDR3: TGTGCCAGCAGCCCGGGGGGGTATGAGACCCAGTACTTC. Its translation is CASSPGGYETQYF.

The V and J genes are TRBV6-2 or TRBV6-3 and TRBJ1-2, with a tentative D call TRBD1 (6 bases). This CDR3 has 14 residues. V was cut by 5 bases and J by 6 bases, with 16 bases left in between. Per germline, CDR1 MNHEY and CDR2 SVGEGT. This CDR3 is CASSIQTRGNGYTF. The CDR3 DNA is TGTGCCAGCAGTATCCAAACCAGGGGCAATGGCTACACCTTC.

The chain's CDR3 is CASGAVSSGNTIYF. In DNA form, the CDR3 reads TGTGCCAGCGGGGCGGTCTCCTCTGGAAACACCATATATTTT. The chain combines TRBV6-6 with TRBJ1-3, with D perhaps TRBD1 (5 bases). CDR1 and CDR2 from the germline V gene are MNHNY and SVGAGI (reference sequence). CDR3 length: 14 residues. Trimming cost V 8 bases and J 0 bases, with 11 bases left between them.

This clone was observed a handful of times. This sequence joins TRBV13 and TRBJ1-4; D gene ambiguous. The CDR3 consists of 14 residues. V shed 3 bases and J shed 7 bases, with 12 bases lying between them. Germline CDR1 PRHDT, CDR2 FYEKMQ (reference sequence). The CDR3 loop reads CASSFGGRSEKLFF. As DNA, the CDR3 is TGTGCCAGCAGCTTTGGAGGCCGGAGTGAAAAACTGTTTTTT.

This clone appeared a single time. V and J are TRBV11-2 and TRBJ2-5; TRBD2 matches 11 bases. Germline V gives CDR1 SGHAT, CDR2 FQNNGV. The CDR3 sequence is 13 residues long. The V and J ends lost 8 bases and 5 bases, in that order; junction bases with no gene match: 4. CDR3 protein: CASLTSGAETQYF. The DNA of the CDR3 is TGTGCCAGCCTGACTAGCGGGGCGGAGACCCAGTACTTC.

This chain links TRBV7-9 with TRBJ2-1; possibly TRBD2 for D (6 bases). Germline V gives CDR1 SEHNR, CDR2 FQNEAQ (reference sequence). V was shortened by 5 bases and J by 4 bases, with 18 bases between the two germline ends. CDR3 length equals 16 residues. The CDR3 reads CASSPPGGVGYNEQFF. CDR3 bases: TGTGCCAGCAGCCCCCCAGGAGGGGTCGGGTACAATGAGCAGTTCTTC.

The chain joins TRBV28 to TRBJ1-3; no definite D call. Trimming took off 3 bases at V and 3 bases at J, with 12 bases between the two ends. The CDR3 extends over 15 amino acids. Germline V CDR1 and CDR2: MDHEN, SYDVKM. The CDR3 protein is CASSFLTGFGNTIYF. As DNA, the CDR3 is TGTGCCAGCAGTTTTCTCACCGGGTTTGGAAACACCATATATTTT. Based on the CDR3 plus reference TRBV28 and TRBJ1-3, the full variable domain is DVKVTQSSRYLVKRTGEKVFLECVQDMDHENMFWYRQDPGLGLRLIYFSYDVKMKEKGDIPEGYSVSREKKERFSLILESASTNQTSMYLCASSFLTGFGNTIYFGEGSWLTVV.

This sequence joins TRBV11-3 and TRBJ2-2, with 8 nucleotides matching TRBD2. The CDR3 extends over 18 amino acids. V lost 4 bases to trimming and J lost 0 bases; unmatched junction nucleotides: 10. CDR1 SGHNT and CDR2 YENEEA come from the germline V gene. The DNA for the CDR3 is TGTGCCAGCAGCTCCGGAACGGGAGGGGGAACGAACACCGGGGAGCTGTTTTTT. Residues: CASSSGTGGGTNTGELFF.

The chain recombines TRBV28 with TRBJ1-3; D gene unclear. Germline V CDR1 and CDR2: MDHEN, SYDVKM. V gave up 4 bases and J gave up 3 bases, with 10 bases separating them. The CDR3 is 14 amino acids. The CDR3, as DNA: TGTGCCAGCAGTTCGGGGTTGGGTGGAAACACCATATATTTT. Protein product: CASSSGLGGNTIYF.

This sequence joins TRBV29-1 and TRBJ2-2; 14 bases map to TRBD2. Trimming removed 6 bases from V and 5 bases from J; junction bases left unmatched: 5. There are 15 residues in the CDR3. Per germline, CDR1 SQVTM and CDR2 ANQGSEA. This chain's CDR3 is CSVGLAGAETGELFF. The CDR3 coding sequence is TGCAGCGTGGGACTAGCGGGGGCGGAAACCGGGGAGCTGTTTTTT.

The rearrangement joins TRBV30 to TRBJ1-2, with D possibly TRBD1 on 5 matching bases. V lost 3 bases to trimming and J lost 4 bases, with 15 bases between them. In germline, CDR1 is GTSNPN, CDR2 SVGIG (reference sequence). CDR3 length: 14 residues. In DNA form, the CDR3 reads TGTGCCTGGAGAGGGGAACAGCGGGTCTATGGCTACACCTTC. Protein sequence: CAWRGEQRVYGYTF. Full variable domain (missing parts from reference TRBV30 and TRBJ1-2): SQTIHQWPATLVQPVGSPLSLECTVEGTSNPNLYWYRQAAGRGLQLLFYSVGIGQISSEVPQNLSASRPQDRQFILSSKKLLLSDSGFYLCAWRGEQRVYGYTFGSGTRLTVV.

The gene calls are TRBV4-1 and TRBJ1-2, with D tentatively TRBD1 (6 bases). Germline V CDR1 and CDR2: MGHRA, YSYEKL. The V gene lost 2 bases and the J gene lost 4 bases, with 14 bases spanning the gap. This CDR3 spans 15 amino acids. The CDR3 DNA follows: TGCGCCAGCAGCCAACAACAGGGCCCCCTCTATGGCTACACCTTC. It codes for CASSQQQGPLYGYTF.

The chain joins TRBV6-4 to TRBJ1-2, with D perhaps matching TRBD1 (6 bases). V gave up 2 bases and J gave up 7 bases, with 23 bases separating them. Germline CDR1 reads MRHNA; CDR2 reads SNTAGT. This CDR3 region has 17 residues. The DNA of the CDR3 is TGTGCCAGCAGTGACCGATCTCTCGGGACAAGTTCACGTGGCTACACCTTC. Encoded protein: CASSDRSLGTSSRGYTF.

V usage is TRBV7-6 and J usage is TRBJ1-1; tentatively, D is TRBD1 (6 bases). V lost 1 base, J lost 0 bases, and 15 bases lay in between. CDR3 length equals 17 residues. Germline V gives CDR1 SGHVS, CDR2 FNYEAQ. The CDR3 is CASSLVTPGQLNTEAFF. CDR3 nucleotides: TGTGCCAGCAGCTTAGTAACCCCCGGACAGTTGAACACTGAAGCTTTCTTT.

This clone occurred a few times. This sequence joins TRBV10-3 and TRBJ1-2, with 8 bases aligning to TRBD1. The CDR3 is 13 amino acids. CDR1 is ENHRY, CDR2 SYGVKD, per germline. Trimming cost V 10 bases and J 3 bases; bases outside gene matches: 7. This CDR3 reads CATGQGGDYGYTF. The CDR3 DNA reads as TGTGCCACAGGACAGGGTGGGGACTATGGCTACACCTTC.

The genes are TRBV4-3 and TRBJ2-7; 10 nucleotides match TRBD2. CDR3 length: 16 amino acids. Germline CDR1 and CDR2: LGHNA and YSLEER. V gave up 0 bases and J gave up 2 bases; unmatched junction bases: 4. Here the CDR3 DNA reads TGCGCCAGCAGCCAAGACTCTAGCGGGGGCGCCTACGAGCAGTACTTC. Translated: CASSQDSSGGAYEQYF.

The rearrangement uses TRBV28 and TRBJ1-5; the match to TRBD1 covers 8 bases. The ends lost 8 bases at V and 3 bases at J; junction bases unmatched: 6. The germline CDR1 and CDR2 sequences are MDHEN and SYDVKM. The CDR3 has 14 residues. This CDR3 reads CASESDRVNQPQHF. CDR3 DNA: TGTGCCAGCGAATCGGACAGGGTCAATCAGCCCCAGCATTTT.

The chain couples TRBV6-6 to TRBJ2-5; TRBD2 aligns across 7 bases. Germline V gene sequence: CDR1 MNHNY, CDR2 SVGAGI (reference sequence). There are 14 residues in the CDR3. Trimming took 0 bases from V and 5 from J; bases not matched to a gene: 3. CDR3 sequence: CASSYSGGKETQYF. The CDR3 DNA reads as TGTGCCAGCAGTTACTCGGGGGGGAAGGAGACCCAGTACTTC.

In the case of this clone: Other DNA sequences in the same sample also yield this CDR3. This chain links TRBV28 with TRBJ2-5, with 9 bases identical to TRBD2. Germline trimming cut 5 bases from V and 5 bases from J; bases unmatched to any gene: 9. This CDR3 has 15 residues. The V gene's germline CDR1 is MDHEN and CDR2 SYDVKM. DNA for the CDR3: TGTGCCAGCAGTCCCCGCGGGGGGGCCGGGGAGACCCAGTACTTC. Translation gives CASSPRGGAGETQYF.

CDR3 DNA: TGCAGCGTTGAAGAGGGGACTAGCTCTCGGTACAATGAGCAGTTCTTC. This codes for CSVEEGTSSRYNEQFF. The chain has TRBV29-1 and TRBJ2-1, with 9 bases matching TRBD2. The CDR3 loop spans 16 amino acids. Per germline, CDR1 SQVTM and CDR2 ANQGSEA. Germline trimming cut 0 bases from V and 4 bases from J; bases unmatched to any gene: 7.

This CDR3 is CASSLDRQGVGGYTF. CDR3 DNA sequence: TGTGCCAGCAGCTTAGATCGACAGGGAGTGGGTGGCTACACCTTC. V is TRBV11-2 and J is TRBJ1-2, with 7 positions matching TRBD1. This CDR3 has 15 residues. The germline V gene has CDR1 SGHAT and CDR2 FQNNGV. J gave up 7 bases and V 0 bases, and 8 bases lay outside the gene matches.

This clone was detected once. CDR3 in DNA: TGCGCCAGCAGCCCCCGGGCCGGGACAGGGACTGTGGATACGCAGTATTTT. It is translated as CASSPRAGTGTVDTQYF. This chain connects TRBV5-1 to TRBJ2-3, with TRBD1 identical over 9 bases. There are 17 residues in the CDR3. Trimming at V came to 4 bases and at J to 6 bases, leaving 15 bases not matched to a gene. Per the germline V gene, CDR1 is SGHRS and CDR2 is YFSETQ. The full variable domain, with the rest looked up from reference TRBV5-1 and TRBJ2-3, is KAGVTQTPRYLIKTRGQQVTLSCSPISGHRSVSWYQQTPGQGLQFLFEYFSETQRNKGNFPGRFSGRQFSNSRSEMNVSTLELGDSALYLCASSPRAGTGTVDTQYFGPGTRLTVL.

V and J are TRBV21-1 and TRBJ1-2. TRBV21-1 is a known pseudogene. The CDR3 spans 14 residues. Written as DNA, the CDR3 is TGTGCCAGCAAACGACCGGGAGGCGACTATGGCTACACCTTC. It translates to CASKRPGGDYGYTF.

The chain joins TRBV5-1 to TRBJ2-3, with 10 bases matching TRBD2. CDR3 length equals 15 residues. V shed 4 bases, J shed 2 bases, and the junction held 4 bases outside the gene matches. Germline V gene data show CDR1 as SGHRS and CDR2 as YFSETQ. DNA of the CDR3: TGCGCCAGCAGCAGGGGGACTAGCGACACAGATACGCAGTATTTT. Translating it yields CASSRGTSDTDTQYF.

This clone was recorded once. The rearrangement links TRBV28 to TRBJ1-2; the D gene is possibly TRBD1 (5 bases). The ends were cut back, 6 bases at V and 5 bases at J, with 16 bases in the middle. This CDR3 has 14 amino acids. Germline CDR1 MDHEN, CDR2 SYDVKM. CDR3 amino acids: CASRAGGEGYGYTF. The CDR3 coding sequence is TGTGCCAGCAGGGCGGGAGGGGAAGGTTATGGCTACACCTTC.

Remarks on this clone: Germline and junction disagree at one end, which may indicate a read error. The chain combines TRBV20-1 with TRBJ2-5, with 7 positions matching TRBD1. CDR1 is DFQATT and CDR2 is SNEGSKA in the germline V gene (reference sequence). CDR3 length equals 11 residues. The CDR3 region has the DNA TGCAGTGCTGGAGAGGGGGCCCACCAGTACTTC. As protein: CSAGEGAHQYF.

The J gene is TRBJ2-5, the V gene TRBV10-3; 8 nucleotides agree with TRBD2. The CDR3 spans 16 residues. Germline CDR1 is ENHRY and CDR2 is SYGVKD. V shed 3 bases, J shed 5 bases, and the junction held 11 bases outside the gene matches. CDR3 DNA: TGTGCCATCAGTGACCCGGGGGGGACCCTGTCGGAGACCCAGTACTTC. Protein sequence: CAISDPGGTLSETQYF.

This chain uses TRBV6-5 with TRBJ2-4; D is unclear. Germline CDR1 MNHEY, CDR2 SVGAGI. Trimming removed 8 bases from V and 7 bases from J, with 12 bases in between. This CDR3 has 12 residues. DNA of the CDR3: TGTGCCAGCCATACTTCCTCCAACATTCAGTACTTC. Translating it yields CASHTSSNIQYF.

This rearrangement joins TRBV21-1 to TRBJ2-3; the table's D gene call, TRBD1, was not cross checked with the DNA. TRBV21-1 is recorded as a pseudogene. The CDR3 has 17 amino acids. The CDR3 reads CASSKARGSTSTDTQYF. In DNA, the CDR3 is TGTGCCAGCAGCAAAGCCAGGGGCAGCACTAGCACAGATACGCAGTATTTT.

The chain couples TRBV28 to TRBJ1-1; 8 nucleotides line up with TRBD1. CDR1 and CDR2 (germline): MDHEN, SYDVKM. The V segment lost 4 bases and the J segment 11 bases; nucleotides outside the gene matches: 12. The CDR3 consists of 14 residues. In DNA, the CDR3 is TGTGCCAGCAGTTCAGGACAGGGTCGGGGTTTGGCTTTCTTT. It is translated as CASSSGQGRGLAFF.

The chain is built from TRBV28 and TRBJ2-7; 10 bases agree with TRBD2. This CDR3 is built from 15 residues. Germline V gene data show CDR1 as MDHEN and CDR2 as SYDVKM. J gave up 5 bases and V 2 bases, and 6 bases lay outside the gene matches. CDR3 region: CASSLKSGGAHEQYF. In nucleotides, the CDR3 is TGTGCCAGCAGTTTAAAGAGCGGGGGGGCCCACGAGCAGTACTTC. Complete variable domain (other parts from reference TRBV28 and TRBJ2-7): DVKVTQSSRYLVKRTGEKVFLECVQDMDHENMFWYRQDPGLGLRLIYFSYDVKMKEKGDIPEGYSVSREKKERFSLILESASTNQTSMYLCASSLKSGGAHEQYFGPGTRLTVT.

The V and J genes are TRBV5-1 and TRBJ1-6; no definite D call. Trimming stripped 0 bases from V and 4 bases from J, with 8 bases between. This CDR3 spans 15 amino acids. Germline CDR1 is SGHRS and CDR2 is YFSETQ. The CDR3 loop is CASSLGGEYNSPLHF. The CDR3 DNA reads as TGCGCCAGCAGCTTGGGCGGGGAGTATAATTCACCCCTCCACTTT.